The sequence of this T cell receptor (beta chain) was determined in a study of T cells in Graves' hyperthyroidism and ophthalmopathy. General study results and limits: Most thyroid clonotypes that were expanded above 0.001 also turned up in blood.

The CDR3 regions of TCR beta were amplified from RNA transcripts. HTBI primers were the set used in a first-round RT-PCR of the TCR CDR3. TCRdb reanalysed the multiplex PCR reads using MiXCR and keeps one entry per CDR3 protein. The profile shows 700,000 or so distinct CDR3 sequences, roughly 15% of them singletons. A note on this clonotype: Its antigen remains unidentified.

Germline CDR1 and CDR2: SQVTM and ANQGSEA. This CDR3 has 14 amino acids. Trimming stripped 7 bases from V and 4 bases from J, with 19 bases between. The origin of this receptor is a man aged 18 to 30 with Graves' hyperthyroidism. The specimen was blood. The chain uses TRBV29-1 and TRBJ1-1; D gene ambiguous. In DNA, the CDR3 is TGCAGCGCACCCACCGGTGCAGTTGGCACTGAAGCTTTCTTT. Its translation is CSAPTGAVGTEAFF.